The rows below give T cell receptor beta chains drawn from one sample of a study of Graves' ophthalmopathy and Graves' hyperthyroidism. TCRdb analysed the multiplex PCR reads with MiXCR anew, one entry per CDR3 protein. The data show a few hundred thousand distinct CDR3 sequences, 18% seen once. Source material: peripheral blood. The source is a woman in her late teens or twenties with Graves' ophthalmopathy. Both conserved end residues are part of each CDR3. A D gene is named only where the DNA matches it firmly. Sizes are listed as how often the clone was seen (once, few, many) or a class if it is expanded.

many	TRBV6-2/TRBV6-3	TRBD1	TRBJ1-1	TGTGCCAGCAGGCGGGGACAGGGTGGGACTGAAGCTTTCTTT	CASRRGQGGTEAFF
many	TRBV12-3/TRBV12-4	NA	TRBJ2-4	TGTGCCAGCAGTTTAGGGCAGGGGAAAAACATTCAGTACTTC	CASSLGQGKNIQYF
many	TRBV6-5	TRBD2	TRBJ2-6	TGTGCCAGCAGCCGCCGGGGGGTCTCTGGGGCCAACGTCCTGACTTTC	CASSRRGVSGANVLTF
many	TRBV27	NA	TRBJ2-5	TGTGCCAGCAGTTTAGTTGACGCGGAGACCCAGTACTTC	CASSLVDAETQYF
many	TRBV24-1	NA	TRBJ2-2	TGTGCCACCCAACTTAGGGGGGAGCTGTTTTTT	CATQLRGELFF
many	TRBV28	TRBD1	TRBJ2-7	TGTGCCAGCAGCCCTCGACGGACAGGGTTATTCGAGCAGTACTTC	CASSPRRTGLFEQYF
many	TRBV10-3	NA	TRBJ2-7	TGTGCCACCGCCCACGACAGTGACTGGGGAGAGCAGTACTTC	CATAHDSDWGEQYF
many	TRBV14	NA	TRBJ2-2	TGTGCCAGCAAAGAAGGAGCGGACCCCACCGGGGAGCTGTTTTTT	CASKEGADPTGELFF
many	TRBV28	NA	TRBJ2-5	TGTGCCAGCAGTCTCCCCACGGGTGCCTTGGGTCAGACCCAGTACTTC	CASSLPTGALGQTQYF
few	TRBV6-5	NA	TRBJ1-2	TGTGCCAGCAGTTACTCGCAGGGTGGAGGCTACACCTTC	CASSYSQGGGYTF
many	TRBV20-1	NA	TRBJ1-1	TGCAGTGCTAGGGAGGCGCCCCAGAACACTGAAGCTTTCTTT	CSAREAPQNTEAFF
many	TRBV28	TRBD1	TRBJ2-5	TGTGCCAGCAGTTTAGGAGCTAGGACAGGGGGCGCCTTAACAGAGACCCAGTACTTC	CASSLGARTGGALTETQYF
many	TRBV6-2/TRBV6-3	NA	TRBJ2-7	TGTGCCAGCAGTTACTCGACGGGAGTCCTGTACTTC	CASSYSTGVLYF
few	TRBV7-8	TRBD1	TRBJ2-5	TGTGCCAGCAGCCTGAGGACAGGGGCCCTGTACTTC	CASSLRTGALYF
few	TRBV18	NA	TRBJ1-1	TGTGCCAGCTCACCTCTCGATCGCGGCGGGGCTGAAGCTTTCTTT	CASSPLDRGGAEAFF
few	TRBV7-2	NA	TRBJ2-2	TGTGCCAGCAGCGGGGGCACCAACACCGGGGAGCTGTTTTTT	CASSGGTNTGELFF
many	TRBV19	NA	TRBJ1-2	TGTGCCAGTACGGTGTCAGGGGTTCGCGGCTACACCTTC	CASTVSGVRGYTF
many	TRBV13	TRBD2	TRBJ2-2	TGTGCCAGCAGCTTAGAGAGACTAGCTACCGGGGAGCTGTTTTTT	CASSLERLATGELFF
many	TRBV9	TRBD1	TRBJ1-3	TGTGCCAGCAGCATGGAGGACAGGGGGCGGCCTGGAAACACCATATATTTT	CASSMEDRGRPGNTIYF
many	TRBV19	NA	TRBJ2-7	TGTGCCAGTAGTATCGCCCAGACCTACGAGCAGTACTTC	CASSIAQTYEQYF
many	TRBV29-1	NA	TRBJ2-7	TGCAGCGTTGGGGTCGGATCTACCCTCTACGAGCAGTACTTC	CSVGVGSTLYEQYF
many	TRBV12-3/TRBV12-4	NA	TRBJ1-1	TGTGCCAGCGTAGAGGGCACTGAAGCTTTCTTT	CASVEGTEAFF
many	TRBV30	NA	TRBJ1-2	TGTGCCTGGAGTGTATTGCGGTACAGGGTTGAATATGGCTACACCTTC	CAWSVLRYRVEYGYTF
many	TRBV11-2	NA	TRBJ2-2	TGTGCCAGCAGCTTAGCCAGCGTCGAGCTGTTTTTT	CASSLASVELFF
many	TRBV5-1	NA	TRBJ1-6	TGCGCCAGCAGCTTGGAACAGACCCCAAATTCACCCCTCCACTTT	CASSLEQTPNSPLHF
many	TRBV6-6	NA	TRBJ2-7	TGTGCCAGCAGTCTGGCGTCAGGCAATTCCTACGAGCAGTACTTC	CASSLASGNSYEQYF
many	TRBV6-1	TRBD1	TRBJ1-5	TGTGCCAGCAGCAGGGACAGTCAGAATCAGCCCCAGCATTTT	CASSRDSQNQPQHF
many	TRBV20-1	NA	TRBJ1-5	TGCAGTGGTCGGTGGGCCTCCCCCAATCAGCCCCAGCATTTT	CSGRWASPNQPQHF
few	TRBV6-5	TRBD2	TRBJ2-2	TGTGCCAGCAGTTACGGGACTAGCGGCACCGGGGAGCTGTTTTTT	CASSYGTSGTGELFF
many	TRBV12-3/TRBV12-4	NA	TRBJ1-6	TGTGCCAGCAGTTTGCGGGAGGACACGTCGTATAATTCACCCCTCCACTTT	CASSLREDTSYNSPLHF
many	TRBV4-3	NA	TRBJ1-5	TGCGCCAGCAGCCCGTCGTCAAATAGCAATCAGCCCCAGCATTTT	CASSPSSNSNQPQHF
many	TRBV6-2/TRBV6-3	NA	TRBJ2-7	TGTGCCAGCAATCAGGGGACCGAGCAGTACTTC	CASNQGTEQYF
many	TRBV20-1	TRBD2	TRBJ2-5	TGCAGTGGGGGTTCGACTAGCGAAGAGACCCAGTACTTC	CSGGSTSEETQYF